The clone carrying this T cell receptor beta chain was observed at least ten times. Its target is unknown. The data were taken from a study of T cells in Graves' hyperthyroidism and ophthalmopathy. Study-wide points: Ophthalmopathy got predicted by the model a median about six months before its onset.

RNA transcripts served as the template for amplifying TCR beta CDR3 regions. First-round RT-PCR with HTBI primers amplified the TCR CDR3 region. TCRdb recomputed calls from the multiplex PCR reads with MiXCR, one row per CDR3 protein. The repertoire holds roughly 260,000 distinct CDR3 sequences, 13% to 15% seen once, with about an eighth in the top ten. This clonotype was obtained from a woman between 40 and 50 years old with Graves' hyperthyroidism that later progressed to Graves' ophthalmopathy. Sequencing was done on a sample of blood.

The CDR3 reads CASSNPGPGFYNEQFF. The CDR3 bases are TGTGCCAGCAGCAACCCGGGACCGGGCTTCTACAATGAGCAGTTCTTC. V is TRBV6-2 or TRBV6-3 and J is TRBJ2-1; either TRBD1 or TRBD2 may fit D (5 bases each). Deletions cut 6 bases from V and 3 bases from J, with 18 bases between. The CDR3 is made up of 16 amino acids. Germline values: CDR1 MNHEY, CDR2 SVGEGT.